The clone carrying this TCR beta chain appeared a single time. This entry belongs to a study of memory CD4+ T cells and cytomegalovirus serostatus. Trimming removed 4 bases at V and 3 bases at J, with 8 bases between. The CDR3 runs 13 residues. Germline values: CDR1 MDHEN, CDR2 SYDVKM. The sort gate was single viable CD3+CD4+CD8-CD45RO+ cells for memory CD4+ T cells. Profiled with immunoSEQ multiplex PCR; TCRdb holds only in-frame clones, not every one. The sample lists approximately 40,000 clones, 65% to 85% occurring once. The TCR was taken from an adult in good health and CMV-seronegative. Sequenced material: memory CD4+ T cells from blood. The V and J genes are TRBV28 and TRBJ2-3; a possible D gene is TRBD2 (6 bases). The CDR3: CASSWTITDTQYF. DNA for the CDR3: TGTGCCAGCAGTTGGACTATTACAGATACGCAGTATTTT.